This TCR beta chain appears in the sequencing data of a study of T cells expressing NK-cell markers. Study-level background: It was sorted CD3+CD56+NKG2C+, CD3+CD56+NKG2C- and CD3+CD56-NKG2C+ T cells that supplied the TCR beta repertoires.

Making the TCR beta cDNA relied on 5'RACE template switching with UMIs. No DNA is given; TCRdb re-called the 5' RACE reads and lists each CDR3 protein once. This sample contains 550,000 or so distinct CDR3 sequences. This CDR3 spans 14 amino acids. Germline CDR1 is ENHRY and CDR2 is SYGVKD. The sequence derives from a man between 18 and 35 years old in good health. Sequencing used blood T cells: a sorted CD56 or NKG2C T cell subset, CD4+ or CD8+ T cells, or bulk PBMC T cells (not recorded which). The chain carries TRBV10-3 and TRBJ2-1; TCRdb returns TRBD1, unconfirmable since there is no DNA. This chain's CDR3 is CAIRITGGGNEQFF.